A selection of T cell receptor beta chains follows, all from one sample in a study of blood T cells in healthy people across ages. TCRdb independently ran MiXCR on the 5' RACE reads; one entry per CDR3 protein. Of 550,000 to 700,000 distinct CDR3 sequences listed, about 25% are singletons. Sequencing input: blood. These receptors all come from a woman between 65 and 79 years old in good health. CDR3s include the opening cysteine and the closing phenylalanine or tryptophan. Fields, in order: V gene, D gene, CDR3 length, clone size, J gene, CDR3 DNA, CDR3 protein. D genes are given only for firm matches. A row's size may be missing; if present it is once, few, many or a size class.

V: TRBV20-1; D: .; length: 13; size: .; J: TRBJ2-2; DNA: TGCAGTGCTGGCCTCGACTTTAGGGGGGAGCTGTTTTTT; CDR3: CSAGLDFRGELFF
V: TRBV20-1; D: TRBD1; length: 14; size: .; J: TRBJ1-5; DNA: TGCAGTGCCAGACAGGGAGGCCCTAATCAGCCCCAGCATTTT; CDR3: CSARQGGPNQPQHF
V: TRBV7-2; D: TRBD1; length: 13; size: .; J: TRBJ2-5; DNA: TGTGCCAGCAACTTAGGACAGGAAGAGACCCAGTACTTC; CDR3: CASNLGQEETQYF
V: TRBV19; D: .; length: 17; size: .; J: TRBJ1-2; DNA: TGTGCCAGTAGTACCCCCTCTAACCGACCTCTAAACTATGGCTACACCTTC; CDR3: CASSTPSNRPLNYGYTF
V: TRBV5-6; D: .; length: 16; size: .; J: TRBJ2-1; DNA: TGTGCCAGCAGCTTGGAGAGACGATTCCTTTACAATGAGCAGTTCTTC; CDR3: CASSLERRFLYNEQFF
V: TRBV5-1; D: .; length: 16; size: .; J: TRBJ2-7; DNA: TGCGCCAGCAGACCGCTCGGGTCAGGGGCGTCCTACGAGCAGTACTTC; CDR3: CASRPLGSGASYEQYF
V: TRBV4-1; D: TRBD1; length: 15; size: few; J: TRBJ2-3; DNA: TGCGCCAGCACCCTCCAGGGGGATCTACCAGATACGCGGTATTTT; CDR3: CASTLQGDLPDTRYF
V: TRBV6-1; D: TRBD1; length: 13; size: few; J: TRBJ1-1; DNA: TGTGCCAGCAGGACAGGGTTTAACACTGAAGCTTTCTTT; CDR3: CASRTGFNTEAFF
V: TRBV10-3; D: TRBD2; length: 14; size: few; J: TRBJ2-7; DNA: TGTGCCATCAACGGAGATGGGACTATTAGCGAGCAGTACTTC; CDR3: CAINGDGTISEQYF
V: TRBV21-1; D: .; length: 17; size: .; J: TRBJ1-3; DNA: TGTGCCAGCAGCAAAGTAGCGGGACCCCCGGTGCGGTACACCATATATTTT; CDR3: CASSKVAGPPVRYTIYF
V: TRBV30; D: .; length: 13; size: few; J: TRBJ2-7; DNA: TGTGCCGGCCAAGAAACAGGGTTTTCAGCGCAGTACTTC; CDR3: CAGQETGFSAQYF
V: TRBV28; D: .; length: 16; size: few; J: TRBJ1-2; DNA: TGTGCCAGCAGTTTTCGGGCAGGGTCCTTGTTGAGTGGCTACACCTTC; CDR3: CASSFRAGSLLSGYTF
V: TRBV7-2; D: TRBD2; length: 17; size: few; J: TRBJ2-7; DNA: TGTGCCAGCAGCTTAAGTTCTACAGCGGGGGGGTCATGGGAGCAGTACTTC; CDR3: CASSLSSTAGGSWEQYF
V: TRBV5-1; D: TRBD2; length: 15; size: few; J: TRBJ2-5; DNA: TGCGCCAGCAGCACCCAACTAGCGTTGCGGGAGACCCAGTACTTC; CDR3: CASSTQLALRETQYF
V: TRBV18; D: .; length: 15; size: .; J: TRBJ2-1; DNA: TGTGCCAGCTCACCACGGGGGCAGGTCTGCAATGAGCAGTTCTTC; CDR3: CASSPRGQVCNEQFF
V: TRBV20-1; D: .; length: 16; size: .; J: TRBJ1-4; DNA: TGCAGTGCTACACCCCTGAAGGGAGCTAAGGCTGAAAAACTGTTTTTT; CDR3: CSATPLKGAKAEKLFF
V: TRBV25-1; D: TRBD1; length: 14; size: .; J: TRBJ2-7; DNA: TGTGCCAGCAGTGGGCGGGACAGGGGTGAGGAGCAGTACTTC; CDR3: CASSGRDRGEEQYF
V: TRBV25-1; D: .; length: 13; size: .; J: TRBJ2-7; DNA: TGTGCCAGCTCCCATATTAATACGTACGAGCAGTACTTC; CDR3: CASSHINTYEQYF
V: TRBV29-1; D: .; length: 14; size: many; J: TRBJ1-1; DNA: TGCAGCGTTGCCGGGGCGGTAGGTAACACTGAAGCTTTCTTT; CDR3: CSVAGAVGNTEAFF
V: TRBV7-2; D: .; length: 14; size: .; J: TRBJ2-3; DNA: TGTGCCAGCAGCTTCGATCCCCAGAGGGATACGCAGTATTTT; CDR3: CASSFDPQRDTQYF
V: TRBV6-5; D: TRBD1; length: 13; size: once; J: TRBJ1-6; DNA: TGTGCCAGCAGCGTAACAGGGGATTCACCCCTCCACTTT; CDR3: CASSVTGDSPLHF
V: TRBV27; D: .; length: 13; size: .; J: TRBJ1-4; DNA: TGTGCCAGCAGCCGGGTGGGGGAGGAAAAACTGTTTTTT; CDR3: CASSRVGEEKLFF
V: TRBV20-1; D: TRBD2; length: 16; size: few; J: TRBJ2-3; DNA: TGCAGTGCTAGAGATCGGAGGCTAGCGGCTACAGATACGCAGTATTTT; CDR3: CSARDRRLAATDTQYF
V: TRBV20-1; D: .; length: 13; size: few; J: TRBJ2-5; DNA: TGCAGTGCAGAAGGGGCAGGAAAAGAGACCCAGTACTTC; CDR3: CSAEGAGKETQYF
V: TRBV7-9; D: TRBD1; length: 14; size: .; J: TRBJ1-2; DNA: TGTGCCAGCATCAACAGGGGCTCGTCGAATGGCTACACCTTC; CDR3: CASINRGSSNGYTF
V: TRBV5-6; D: TRBD1; length: 15; size: few; J: TRBJ1-1; DNA: TGTGCCAGCAGCACAGGGGTGGACGGGTGGACTGAAGCTTTCTTT; CDR3: CASSTGVDGWTEAFF
V: TRBV4-3; D: TRBD1; length: 15; size: many; J: TRBJ1-3; DNA: TGCGCCAGCAGCCAGGGACAGTCCTCTGGAAACACCATATATTTT; CDR3: CASSQGQSSGNTIYF
V: TRBV24-1; D: .; length: 11; size: few; J: TRBJ1-1; DNA: TGTGCCACCAGTGATCCGACAGGAACTTTCTTT; CDR3: CATSDPTGTFF
V: TRBV3-1; D: .; length: 15; size: few; J: TRBJ1-4; DNA: TGTGCCAGCAGCCAACGTGAACAGGGTAATGAAAAACTGTTTTTT; CDR3: CASSQREQGNEKLFF
V: TRBV5-1; D: TRBD1; length: 15; size: many; J: TRBJ2-5; DNA: TGCGCCAGCAGCTTGGCACAGGGGAAGTGGGAGACCCAGTACTTC; CDR3: CASSLAQGKWETQYF
V: TRBV20-1; D: .; length: 10; size: few; J: TRBJ2-1; DNA: TGCAGTGCTAGAAGGGGTGAGCAGTTCTTC; CDR3: CSARRGEQFF
V: TRBV5-1; D: .; length: 15; size: .; J: TRBJ2-5; DNA: TGCGCCAGCAGCTCCCCGAAGACAGGACAAGAGACCCAGTACTTC; CDR3: CASSSPKTGQETQYF
V: TRBV7-9; D: .; length: 17; size: .; J: TRBJ2-3; DNA: TGTGCCAGCAGCAGACATACCAGAGACAGGATTACAGATACGCAGTATTTT; CDR3: CASSRHTRDRITDTQYF
V: TRBV20-1; D: .; length: 14; size: few; J: TRBJ2-1; DNA: TGCAGTGCTAGTCCCCCGGACGGCTCAAATGAGCAGTTCTTC; CDR3: CSASPPDGSNEQFF
V: TRBV24-1; D: .; length: 13; size: .; J: TRBJ2-1; DNA: TGTGCCACCAGTTTAGGCAGTAACAATGAGCAGTTCTTC; CDR3: CATSLGSNNEQFF
V: TRBV27; D: .; length: 12; size: few; J: TRBJ1-5; DNA: TGTGCCAGCAGTTTAAACGGTCAGCCCCAGCATTTT; CDR3: CASSLNGQPQHF
V: TRBV10-3; D: .; length: 11; size: .; J: TRBJ1-6; DNA: TGTGCCATCGGGACTGGGGGATCCCTCCACTTT; CDR3: CAIGTGGSLHF
V: TRBV6-2/TRBV6-3; D: TRBD2; length: 16; size: .; J: TRBJ2-1; DNA: TGTGCCAGCAGACCTGTCGGGGCTAGCGGGGGAGATGAGCAGTTCTTC; CDR3: CASRPVGASGGDEQFF
V: TRBV2; D: .; length: 16; size: few; J: TRBJ2-1; DNA: TGTGCCAGCGGTGAAGCGAAGATTCTCTCCTACAATGAGCAGTTCTTC; CDR3: CASGEAKILSYNEQFF
V: TRBV28; D: .; length: 11; size: once; J: TRBJ2-1; DNA: TGTGCCAGCAGCAGTCAGCGGAAGCAGTTCTTC; CDR3: CASSSQRKQFF
V: TRBV6-2/TRBV6-3; D: .; length: 13; size: .; J: TRBJ1-1; DNA: TGTGCCAGCAGAAGAGACACTTACACTGAAGCTTTCTTT; CDR3: CASRRDTYTEAFF